This entry lists 19 T cell receptor beta chains sequenced from one sample in a study of blood T cell repertoires in COVID-19. Measured with immunoSEQ multiplex PCR; TCRdb has only the in-frame clones, and not every one. Seen here are over 350,000 clones, around 89% observed once, and the top ten hold roughly 0.97%. Sequencing was done on a sample of PBMCs or T cells enriched from blood (not recorded which). Receptors were obtained from a woman aged 30 to 39 with acute COVID-19.

This chain uses TRBV18 with TRBJ1-6; perhaps TRBD1 as D (6 bases). Per germline, CDR1 KGHSH and CDR2 LQKENI. This CDR3 comprises 16 residues. Trimming cost V 3 bases and J 8 bases, with 17 bases left between them. CDR3 residues: CASSPQVPGVDSPLHF. Written as DNA, the CDR3 is TGTGCCAGCTCACCCCAAGTGCCAGGGGTGGATTCACCCCTCCACTTT.

Regarding this clone: Other nucleotide sequences in the sample specify the same CDR3. The J gene is TRBJ2-5, the V gene TRBV6-5; 7 bases match TRBD1. This CDR3 contains 14 residues. The J segment lost 1 base and the V segment lost 3 bases, leaving 2 bases of the junction unmatched. The germline V gene has CDR1 MNHEY and CDR2 SVGAGI. The CDR3: CASSYWDSQETQYF. In DNA, the CDR3 is TGTGCCAGCAGTTATTGGGACAGCCAAGAGACCCAGTACTTC.

This chain connects TRBV18 to TRBJ1-6, with 8 nucleotides matching TRBD1. Unmatched junction bases numbered 5, after V lost 6 bases and J lost 7 bases. This CDR3 region has 14 residues. Germline CDR1 is KGHSH and CDR2 is LQKENI. CDR3 protein: CASSTGDGNSPLHF. In DNA form, the CDR3 reads TGTGCCAGCTCGACAGGGGACGGGAATTCACCCCTCCACTTT.

Concerning this clone: The sample has other DNA sequences that encode this CDR3 too. V gene TRBV5-4 combines with J gene TRBJ1-2; 8 bases fit TRBD1. CDR1 is SGHNT and CDR2 is YYREEE in the germline V gene (reference sequence). The CDR3 runs 14 residues. V trimming: 3 bases; J trimming: 4 bases; junction bases outside the gene matches: 5. As DNA, the CDR3 is TGTGCCAGCAGCTCGCCGGGACAGGCCTATGGCTACACCTTC. It yields the protein CASSSPGQAYGYTF.

The chain carries TRBV3-1 (or the pseudogene TRBV3-2) and TRBJ2-1; TRBD2 is a possible D gene (5 bases). Germline V gene sequence: CDR1 LGHDT, CDR2 YNNKEL (reference sequence). The V end was cut by 4 bases, the J end by 8 bases, with 12 bases between. This CDR3 has 13 amino acids. The CDR3 spells CASSPADVYEQFF. The CDR3 nucleotides read TGTGCCAGCAGCCCAGCGGACGTGTATGAGCAGTTCTTC.

This chain links TRBV5-1 with TRBJ1-1; D is possibly TRBD1 (6 bases). Trimming shortened V by 4 bases and J by 1 base, and 20 bases separated the two germline ends. The CDR3 extends over 17 amino acids. Germline lookup yields CDR1 SGHRS and CDR2 YFSETQ. The CDR3 reads CASSGTPRGQWNTEAFF. CDR3 in DNA: TGCGCCAGCAGCGGAACGCCCAGGGGCCAGTGGAACACTGAAGCTTTCTTT.

The chain is built from TRBV6-5 and TRBJ1-6, with 8 positions matching TRBD1. CDR3 size: 15 residues. With 6 bases clipped from V and 5 bases from J, the junction kept 6 bases outside the gene matches. Germline CDR1 and CDR2: MNHEY and SVGAGI. The CDR3 sequence: CASRRPTGDNSPLHF. In DNA, the CDR3 is TGTGCCAGCAGGCGACCGACAGGGGATAATTCACCCCTCCACTTT.

This clone has a single count. This sequence joins TRBV20-1 and TRBJ1-1; D is unresolved. Germline CDR1 is DFQATT and CDR2 is SNEGSKA (reference sequence). The germline V and J ends were trimmed by 3 bases and 1 base, with 12 bases remaining between them. The CDR3 runs to 14 residues. CDR3 residues: CSASSWAANTEAFF. CDR3 DNA: TGCAGTGCTAGTAGTTGGGCAGCGAACACTGAAGCTTTCTTT.

This chain links TRBV7-2 with TRBJ1-1; 8 bases are a match to TRBD1. V lost 4 bases to trimming and J lost 1 base; unmatched junction nucleotides: 5. CDR1 is SGHTA, CDR2 FQGNSA, per germline. CDR3 length equals 15 residues. This CDR3 is CASSSTGGSNTEAFF. The CDR3 DNA is TGTGCCAGCAGCTCCACAGGGGGGTCGAACACTGAAGCTTTCTTT.

V gene TRBV29-1 combines with J gene TRBJ1-1, with D unresolved. The CDR3 has 13 amino acids. Looked up from germline, CDR1 is SQVTM and CDR2 is ANQGSEA. Trimming cost V 5 bases and J 5 bases, with 15 bases left between them. The CDR3, as DNA: TGCAGCGTTCCAGTCCCGCTGAGGACTGAAGCTTTCTTT. Translating gives CSVPVPLRTEAFF.

V gene TRBV23-1 combines with J gene TRBJ1-5; 11 bases are a match to TRBD1. TRBV23-1 is annotated as an ORF whose role is uncertain. The V and J ends lost 0 bases and 5 bases, in that order; junction bases with no gene match: 3. This CDR3 comprises 16 residues. Here the CDR3 DNA reads TGCGCCAGCAGTCAATCTGGGACAGGGGGTTATCAGCCCCAGCATTTT. Protein product: CASSQSGTGGYQPQHF.

The chain is built from TRBV2 and TRBJ2-3; possibly TRBD2 for D (5 bases). Germline V gene sequence: CDR1 SNHLY, CDR2 FYNNEI. The CDR3 sequence is 16 residues long. Trimming removed 3 bases at V and 3 bases at J, with 16 bases between. Here the CDR3 reads CASSEVRASGTDTQYF. CDR3 DNA sequence: TGTGCCAGCAGTGAGGTGAGAGCATCGGGGACAGATACGCAGTATTTT.

This chain joins TRBV5-1 and TRBJ1-5; the D is unclear. The CDR3 spans 13 residues. The V and J ends lost 1 base and 8 bases respectively, with 10 bases between them. Germline V CDR1 and CDR2: SGHRS, YFSETQ. Written as DNA, the CDR3 is TGCGCCAGCAGCTTGCTCAGTGAGGAGCCCCAGCATTTT. Its translation is CASSLLSEEPQHF.

The gene calls are TRBV11-3 and TRBJ2-1; D gene uncertain. Germline lookup yields CDR1 SGHNT and CDR2 YENEEA. This CDR3 is built from 11 residues. V shed 5 bases and J shed 7 bases, with 6 bases lying between them. The CDR3 DNA is TGTGCCAGCAGCCCCCATAATGAGCAGTTCTTC. It specifies CASSPHNEQFF.

CDR3 in amino acids: CASSTSLRQHYEQYF. CDR3 nucleotides: TGTGCCAGTAGTACGTCCCTCAGGCAACACTACGAGCAGTACTTC. This chain links TRBV19 with TRBJ2-7; D remains unclear. The CDR3 consists of 15 residues. Trimming took 4 bases from V and 3 from J, leaving 16 bases between them. Germline CDR1 and CDR2: LNHDA and SQIVND (reference sequence).

This clone has more than one count but fewer than ten. The chain links TRBV7-2 to TRBJ1-2; D is unresolved. V lost 11 bases and J 3 bases, leaving 19 bases between the germline ends. The CDR3 has 14 residues. Germline lookup yields CDR1 SGHTA and CDR2 FQGNSA. The CDR3 DNA follows: TGTGCCTCCCGGGCCACAACGGGGTACTATGGCTACACCTTC. Amino acid sequence: CASRATTGYYGYTF.

V and J are TRBV5-5 and TRBJ1-1; D is perhaps TRBD1 (6 bases). CDR1 and CDR2 from the germline V gene are SGHKS and YYEKEE (reference sequence). Trimming shortened V by 0 bases and J by 0 bases, and 18 bases separated the two germline ends. The CDR3 runs to 18 residues. In DNA form, the CDR3 reads TGTGCCAGCAGCTTGGGGGCAGGGGTGGCCTTGGTGAACACTGAAGCTTTCTTT. Translation: CASSLGAGVALVNTEAFF. The complete variable domain, with remaining parts taken from reference TRBV5-5 and TRBJ1-1, reads DAGVTQSPTHLIKTRGQQVTLRCSPISGHKSVSWYQQVLGQGPQFIFQYYEKEERGRGNFPDRFSARQFPNYSSELNVNALLLGDSALYLCASSLGAGVALVNTEAFFGQGTRLTVV.

This chain joins TRBV5-1 and TRBJ2-1, with D unclear. Between the trimmed V and J ends, which lost 0 bases and 8 bases, there was a span of 12 bases. CDR1 and CDR2 (germline): SGHRS, YFSETQ. The CDR3 runs 14 residues. The CDR3 DNA reads TGCGCCAGCAGCTTGGTCCGGGTTTTTGATGAGCAGTTCTTC. Protein sequence: CASSLVRVFDEQFF.

This clone has just one count. This chain uses TRBV5-6 with TRBJ1-1; 7 bases map to TRBD1. The CDR3 covers 16 residues. Germline loops: CDR1 SGHDT, CDR2 YYEEEE. V gave up 4 bases and J gave up 4 bases; unmatched junction bases: 13. The chain's CDR3 is CASSPSGRGYLTEAFF. For the CDR3, the DNA is TGTGCCAGCAGCCCAAGTGGCAGGGGGTATCTCACTGAAGCTTTCTTT.